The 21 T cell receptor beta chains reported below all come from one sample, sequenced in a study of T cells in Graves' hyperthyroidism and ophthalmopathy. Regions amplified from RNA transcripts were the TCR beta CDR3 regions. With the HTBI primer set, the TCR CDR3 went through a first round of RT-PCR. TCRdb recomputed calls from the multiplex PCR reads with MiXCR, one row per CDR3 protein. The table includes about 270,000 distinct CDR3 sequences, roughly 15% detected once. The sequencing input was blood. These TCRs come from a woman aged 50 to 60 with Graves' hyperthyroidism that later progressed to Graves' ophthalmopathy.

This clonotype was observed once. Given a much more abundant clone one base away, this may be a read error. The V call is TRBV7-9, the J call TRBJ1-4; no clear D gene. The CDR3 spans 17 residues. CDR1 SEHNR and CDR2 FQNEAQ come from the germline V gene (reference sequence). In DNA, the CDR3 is TGTGCCAGCAGCTTACCCGAAATGGGTGCGTCTAATGGAAAACTGTTTTTT. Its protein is CASSLPEMGASNGKLFF.

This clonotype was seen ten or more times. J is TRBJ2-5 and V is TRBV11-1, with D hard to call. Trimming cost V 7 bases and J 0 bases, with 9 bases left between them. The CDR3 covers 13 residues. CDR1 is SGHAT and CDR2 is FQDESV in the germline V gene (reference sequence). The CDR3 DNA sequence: TGTGCCAGCACCTCCGGAGACCAAGAGACCCAGTACTTC. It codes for CASTSGDQETQYF.

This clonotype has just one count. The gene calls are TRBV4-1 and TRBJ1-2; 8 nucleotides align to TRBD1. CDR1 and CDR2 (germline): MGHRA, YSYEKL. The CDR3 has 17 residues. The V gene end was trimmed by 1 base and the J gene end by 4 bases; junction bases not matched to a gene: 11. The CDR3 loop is CASSQVPGQEFSYGYTF. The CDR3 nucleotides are TGCGCCAGCAGCCAAGTTCCGGGACAGGAGTTTAGCTATGGCTACACCTTC.

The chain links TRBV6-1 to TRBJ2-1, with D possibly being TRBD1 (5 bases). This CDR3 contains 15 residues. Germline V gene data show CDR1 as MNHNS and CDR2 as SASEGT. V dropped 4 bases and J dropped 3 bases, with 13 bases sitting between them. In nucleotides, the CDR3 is TGTGCCAGCAGTGCCCCCCTCCAGGGCTACAATGAGCAGTTCTTC. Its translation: CASSAPLQGYNEQFF.

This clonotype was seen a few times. CDR3 amino acids: CAISELRGREGEAFF. The CDR3, as DNA: TGTGCCATCAGTGAGCTCAGGGGTAGGGAGGGTGAAGCTTTCTTT. The chain combines TRBV10-3 with TRBJ1-1, with a possible D match to TRBD1 (6 bases). The CDR3 has 15 amino acids. Trimming took 2 bases from V and 7 from J, leaving 17 bases between them. Germline V gene lookup returns CDR1 ENHRY and CDR2 SYGVKD.

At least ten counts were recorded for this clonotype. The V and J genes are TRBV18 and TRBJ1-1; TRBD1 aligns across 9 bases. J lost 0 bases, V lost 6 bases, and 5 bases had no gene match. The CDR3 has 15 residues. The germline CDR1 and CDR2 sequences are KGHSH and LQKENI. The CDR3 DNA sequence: TGTGCCAGCTCCACCGGGACAGGGATGAACACTGAAGCTTTCTTT. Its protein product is CASSTGTGMNTEAFF.

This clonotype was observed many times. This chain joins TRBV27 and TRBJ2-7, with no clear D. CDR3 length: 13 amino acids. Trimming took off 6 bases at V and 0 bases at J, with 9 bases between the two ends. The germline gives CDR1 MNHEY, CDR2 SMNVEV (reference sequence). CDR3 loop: CASRYHYSYEQYF. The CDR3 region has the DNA TGTGCCAGCAGATACCACTACTCCTACGAGCAGTACTTC.

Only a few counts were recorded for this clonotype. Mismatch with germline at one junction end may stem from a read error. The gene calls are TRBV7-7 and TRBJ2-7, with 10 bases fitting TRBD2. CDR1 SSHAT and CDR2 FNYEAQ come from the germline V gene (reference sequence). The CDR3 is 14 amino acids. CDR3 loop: CASSQSGRASEQYF. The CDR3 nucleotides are TGTGCTAGCAGCCAAAGCGGGAGGGCCAGCGAGCAGTACTTC.

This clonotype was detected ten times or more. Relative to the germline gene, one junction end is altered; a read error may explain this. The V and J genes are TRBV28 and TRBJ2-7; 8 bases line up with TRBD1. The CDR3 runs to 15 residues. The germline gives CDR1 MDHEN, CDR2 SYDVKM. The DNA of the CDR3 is TGTGCCAGCAGTCCCCGTCGGACAGGGAACTACGAGCACTACTTC. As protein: CASSPRRTGNYEHYF. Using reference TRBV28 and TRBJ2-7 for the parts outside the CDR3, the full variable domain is DVKVTQSSRYLVKRTGEKVFLECVQDMDHENMFWYRQDPGLGLRLIYFSYDVKMKEKGDIPEGYSVSREKKERFSLILESASTNQTSMYLCASSPRRTGNYEHYFGPGTRLTVT.

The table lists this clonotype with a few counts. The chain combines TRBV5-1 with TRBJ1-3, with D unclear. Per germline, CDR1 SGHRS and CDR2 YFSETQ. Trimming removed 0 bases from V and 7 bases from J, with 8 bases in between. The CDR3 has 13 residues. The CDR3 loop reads CASSLDSRNTIYF. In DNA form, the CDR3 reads TGCGCCAGCAGCTTGGATTCTAGGAACACCATATATTTT.

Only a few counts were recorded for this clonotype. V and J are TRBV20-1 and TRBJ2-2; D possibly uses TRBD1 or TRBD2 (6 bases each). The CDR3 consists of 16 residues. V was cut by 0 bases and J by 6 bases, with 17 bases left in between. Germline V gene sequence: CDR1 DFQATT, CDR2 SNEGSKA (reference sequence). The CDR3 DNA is TGCAGTGCTAGAGATTTGATGAAGGGGGAGGCCGGGGAGCTGTTTTTT. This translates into CSARDLMKGEAGELFF.

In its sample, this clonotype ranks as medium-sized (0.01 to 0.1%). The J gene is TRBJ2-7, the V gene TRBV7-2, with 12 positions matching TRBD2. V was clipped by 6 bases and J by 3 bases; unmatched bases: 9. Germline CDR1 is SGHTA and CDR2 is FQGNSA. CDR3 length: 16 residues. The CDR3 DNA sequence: TGTGCCAGCAGGTCCGGAGGACTAGCGGGACGCTACGAGCAGTACTTC. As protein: CASRSGGLAGRYEQYF. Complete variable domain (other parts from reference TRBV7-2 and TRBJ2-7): GAGVSQSPSNKVTEKGKDVELRCDPISGHTALYWYRQSLGQGLEFLIYFQGNSAPDKSGLPSDRFSAERTGGSVSTLTIQRTQQEDSAVYLCASRSGGLAGRYEQYFGPGTRLTVT.

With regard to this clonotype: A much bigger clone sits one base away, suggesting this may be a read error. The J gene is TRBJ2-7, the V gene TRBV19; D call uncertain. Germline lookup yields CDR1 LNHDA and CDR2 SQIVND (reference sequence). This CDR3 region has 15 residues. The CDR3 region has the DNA TGTGCCAGTAGTACCACAGCGACCGTCTCCCACGAGCAGTACTTC. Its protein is CASSTTATVSHEQYF.

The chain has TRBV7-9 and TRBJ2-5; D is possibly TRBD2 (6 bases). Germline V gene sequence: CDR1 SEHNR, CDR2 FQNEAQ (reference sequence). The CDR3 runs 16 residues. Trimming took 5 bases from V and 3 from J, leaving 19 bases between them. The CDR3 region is CASSQAGLSTKETQYF. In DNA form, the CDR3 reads TGTGCCAGCAGCCAAGCAGGACTATCGACAAAAGAGACCCAGTACTTC.

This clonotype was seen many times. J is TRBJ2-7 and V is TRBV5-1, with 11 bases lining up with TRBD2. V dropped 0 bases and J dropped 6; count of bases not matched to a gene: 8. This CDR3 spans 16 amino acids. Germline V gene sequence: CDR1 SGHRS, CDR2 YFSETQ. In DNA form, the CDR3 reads TGCGCCAGCAGCTTGGTCCTAGCGGGAGGTAAGGGCGAGCAGTACTTC. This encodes CASSLVLAGGKGEQYF. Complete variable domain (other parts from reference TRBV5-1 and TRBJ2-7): KAGVTQTPRYLIKTRGQQVTLSCSPISGHRSVSWYQQTPGQGLQFLFEYFSETQRNKGNFPGRFSGRQFSNSRSEMNVSTLELGDSALYLCASSLVLAGGKGEQYFGPGTRLTVT.

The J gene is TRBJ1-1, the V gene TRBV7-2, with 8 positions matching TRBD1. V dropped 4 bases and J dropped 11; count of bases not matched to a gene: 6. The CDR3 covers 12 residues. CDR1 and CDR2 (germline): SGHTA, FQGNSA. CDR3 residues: CASSYTGGPAFF. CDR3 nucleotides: TGTGCCAGCAGCTACACAGGGGGACCGGCTTTCTTT.

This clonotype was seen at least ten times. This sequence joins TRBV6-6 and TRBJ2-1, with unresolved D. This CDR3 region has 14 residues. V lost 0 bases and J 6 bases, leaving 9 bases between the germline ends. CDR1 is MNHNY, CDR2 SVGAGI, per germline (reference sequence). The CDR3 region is CASSYSLMINEQFF. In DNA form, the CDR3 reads TGTGCCAGCAGTTACTCCCTAATGATCAATGAGCAGTTCTTC.

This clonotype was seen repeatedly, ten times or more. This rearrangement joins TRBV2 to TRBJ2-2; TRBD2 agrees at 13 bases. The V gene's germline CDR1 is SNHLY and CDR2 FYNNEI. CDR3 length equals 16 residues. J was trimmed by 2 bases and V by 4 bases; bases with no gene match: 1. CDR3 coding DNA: TGTGCCAGCAGTGGGGGACTAGCGGGAAACACCGGGGAGCTGTTTTTT. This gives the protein CASSGGLAGNTGELFF.

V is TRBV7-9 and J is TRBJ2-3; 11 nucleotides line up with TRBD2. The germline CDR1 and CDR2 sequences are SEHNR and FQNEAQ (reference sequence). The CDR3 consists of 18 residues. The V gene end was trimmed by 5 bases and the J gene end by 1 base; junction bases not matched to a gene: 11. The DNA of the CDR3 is TGTGCCAGCAGCATTACTAGCGGGAGTGTGGGGGGCACAGATACGCAGTATTTT. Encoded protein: CASSITSGSVGGTDTQYF.

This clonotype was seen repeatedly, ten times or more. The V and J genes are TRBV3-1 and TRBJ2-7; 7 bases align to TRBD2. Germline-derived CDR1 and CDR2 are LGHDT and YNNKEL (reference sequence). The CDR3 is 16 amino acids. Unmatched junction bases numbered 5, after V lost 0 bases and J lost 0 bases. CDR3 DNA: TGTGCCAGCAGCCAAGATCCAGCGGGGAGCTCCTACGAGCAGTACTTC. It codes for CASSQDPAGSSYEQYF.

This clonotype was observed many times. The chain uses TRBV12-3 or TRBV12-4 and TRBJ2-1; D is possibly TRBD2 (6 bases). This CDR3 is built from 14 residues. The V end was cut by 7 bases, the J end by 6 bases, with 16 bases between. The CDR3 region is CASTFLRGRNEQFF. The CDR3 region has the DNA TGTGCCAGCACTTTCTTGCGGGGACGCAATGAGCAGTTCTTC.